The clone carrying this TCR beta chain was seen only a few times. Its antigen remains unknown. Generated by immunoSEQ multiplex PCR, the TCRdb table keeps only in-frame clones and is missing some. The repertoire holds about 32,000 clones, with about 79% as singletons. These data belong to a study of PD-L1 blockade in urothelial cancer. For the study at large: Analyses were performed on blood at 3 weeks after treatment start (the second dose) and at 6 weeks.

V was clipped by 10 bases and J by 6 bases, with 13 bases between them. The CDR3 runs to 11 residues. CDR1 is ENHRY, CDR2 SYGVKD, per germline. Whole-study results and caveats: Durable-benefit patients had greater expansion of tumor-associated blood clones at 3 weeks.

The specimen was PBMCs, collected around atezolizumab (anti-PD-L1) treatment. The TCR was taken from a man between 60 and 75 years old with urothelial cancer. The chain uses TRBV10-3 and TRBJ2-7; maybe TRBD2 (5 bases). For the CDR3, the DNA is TGTGCCACCGAAATGGGGAGCGAGCAGTACTTC. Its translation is CATEMGSEQYF.